Described below is a single T cell receptor (beta chain) sequence and its context. V shed 8 bases and J 2 bases; nucleotides not matched to a gene: 9. Per the germline V gene, CDR1 is SNHLY and CDR2 is FYNNEI. The CDR3 consists of 16 residues. These data are taken from a study of T cell changes during pregnancy in multiple sclerosis. Clones were read by immunoSEQ multiplex PCR, and TCRdb kept only the in-frame ones, dropping some. The sample includes approximately 110,000 clones, approximately 90% of them seen just once. The chain is built from TRBV2 and TRBJ2-7; TRBD2 matches 13 bases. The starting material was peripheral blood, obtained after pregnancy. This TCR was sampled from a female donor with multiple sclerosis, enrolled in a pregnancy study. CDR3 DNA sequence: TGTGCCAGCGCTCACGGACTAGCGGGGGCACCCTACGAGCAGTACTTC. Translated: CASAHGLAGAPYEQYF.